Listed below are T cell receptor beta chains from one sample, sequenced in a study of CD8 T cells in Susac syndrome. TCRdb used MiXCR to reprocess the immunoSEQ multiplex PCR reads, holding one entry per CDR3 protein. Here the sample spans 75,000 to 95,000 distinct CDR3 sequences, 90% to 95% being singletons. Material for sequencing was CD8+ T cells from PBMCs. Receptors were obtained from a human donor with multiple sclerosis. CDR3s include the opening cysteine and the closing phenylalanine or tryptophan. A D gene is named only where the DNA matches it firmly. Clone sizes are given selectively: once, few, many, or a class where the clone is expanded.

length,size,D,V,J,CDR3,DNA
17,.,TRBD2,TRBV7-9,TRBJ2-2,CASSLAGGKTSTGELFF,TGTGCCAGCAGCTTAGCGGGGGGGAAAACAAGCACCGGGGAGCTGTTTTTT
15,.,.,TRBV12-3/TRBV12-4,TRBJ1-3,CASSWGFLPGNTIYF,TGTGCCAGCAGTTGGGGCTTCCTCCCTGGAAACACCATATATTTT
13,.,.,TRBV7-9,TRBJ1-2,CASSQKTFYGYTF,TGTGCCAGCAGCCAAAAGACCTTTTATGGCTACACCTTC
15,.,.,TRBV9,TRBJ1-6,CASSVGEYYNSPLHF,TGTGCCAGCAGCGTAGGGGAATATTATAATTCACCCCTCCACTTT
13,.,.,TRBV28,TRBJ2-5,CASVHSEEETQYF,TGTGCCAGCGTTCATAGCGAGGAAGAGACCCAGTACTTC
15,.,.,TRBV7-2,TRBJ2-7,CASSLHVSSTGPLDF,TGTGCCAGCAGCTTGCACGTTTCGTCGACAGGACCCCTGGACTTC
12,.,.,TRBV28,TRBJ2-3,CASRDLLDTQYF,TGTGCCAGCAGGGATTTATTAGATACGCAGTATTTT
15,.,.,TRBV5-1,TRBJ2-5,CASSLGGGAGETQYF,TGCGCCAGCAGCTTGGGAGGGGGGGCCGGAGAGACCCAGTACTTC
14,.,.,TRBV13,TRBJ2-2,CASSPVLNTGELFF,TGTGCCAGCAGCCCGGTATTGAACACCGGGGAGCTGTTTTTT
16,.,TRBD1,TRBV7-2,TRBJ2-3,CASSYLTGDSTDTQYF,TGTGCCAGCAGTTACCTCACAGGGGACAGCACAGATACGCAGTATTTT
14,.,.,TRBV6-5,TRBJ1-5,CASSPWQGNQPQHF,TGTGCCAGCTCCCCGTGGCAGGGCAATCAGCCCCAGCATTTT
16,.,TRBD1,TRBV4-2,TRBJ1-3,CASSHGQGLSGNTIYF,TGTGCCAGCAGCCACGGACAGGGATTAAGTGGAAACACCATATATTTT
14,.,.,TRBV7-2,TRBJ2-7,CASSQDMEIYEQYF,TGTGCCAGCAGCCAAGACATGGAGATCTACGAGCAGTACTTC
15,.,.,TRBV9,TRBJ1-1,CASSVEPGSYTEAFF,TGTGCCAGCAGCGTAGAGCCAGGATCCTACACTGAAGCTTTCTTT
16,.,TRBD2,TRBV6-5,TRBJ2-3,CASSYVTSGNTDTQYF,TGTGCCAGCAGTTATGTGACTAGCGGAAACACAGATACGCAGTATTTT
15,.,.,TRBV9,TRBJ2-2,CASSIHGFDTGELFF,TGTGCCAGCAGCATCCATGGATTTGACACCGGGGAGCTGTTTTTT
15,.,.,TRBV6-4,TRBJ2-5,CASSVSRPKEETQYF,TGTGCCAGCAGTGTCTCCCGCCCAAAGGAAGAGACCCAGTACTTC
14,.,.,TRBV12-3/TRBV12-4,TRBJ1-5,CASSLPGRNQPQHF,TGTGCCAGCAGTTTACCAGGGCGCAATCAGCCCCAGCATTTT
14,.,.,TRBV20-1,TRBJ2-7,CSARQFDASYEQYF,TGCAGTGCGAGACAGTTTGACGCCTCCTACGAGCAGTACTTC
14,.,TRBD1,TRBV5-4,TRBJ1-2,CASSSADREYGYTF,TGTGCCAGCAGTTCTGCGGACAGGGAGTATGGCTACACCTTC
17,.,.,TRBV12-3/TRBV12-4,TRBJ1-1,CASSSLPPGLMNTEAFF,TGTGCCAGCAGTTCGCTACCTCCGGGGCTGATGAACACTGAAGCTTTCTTT
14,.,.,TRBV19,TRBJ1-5,CASSPWAGNQPQHF,TGTGCCAGTAGTCCCTGGGCGGGGAATCAGCCCCAGCATTTT
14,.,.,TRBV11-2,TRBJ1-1,CASSMRTVNTEAFF,TGTGCCAGCAGCATGCGGACGGTGAACACTGAAGCTTTCTTT
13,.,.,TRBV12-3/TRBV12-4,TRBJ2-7,CASSPGVVVEQYF,TGTGCCAGCAGTCCAGGGGTGGTTGTCGAGCAGTACTTC
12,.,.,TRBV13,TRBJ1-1,CASNKQNTEAFF,TGTGCCAGCAACAAGCAGAACACTGAAGCTTTCTTT
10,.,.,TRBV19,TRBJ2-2,CASRSGELFF,TGTGCCAGCAGGTCCGGGGAGCTGTTTTTT
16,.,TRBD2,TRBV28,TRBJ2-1,CASSSFGLAGSNEQFF,TGTGCCAGCAGTTCCTTCGGACTAGCGGGGAGCAATGAGCAGTTCTTC
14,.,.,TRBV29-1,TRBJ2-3,CSAAGLGSGDTQYF,TGCAGCGCGGCAGGCCTCGGATCGGGAGATACGCAGTATTTT
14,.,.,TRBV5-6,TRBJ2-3,CASSSGLHTDTQYF,TGTGCCAGCAGCTCCGGGCTGCACACAGATACGCAGTATTTT
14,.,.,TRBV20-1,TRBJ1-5,CSARVGLENQPQHF,TGCAGTGCTAGAGTAGGGCTCGAGAATCAGCCCCAGCATTTT
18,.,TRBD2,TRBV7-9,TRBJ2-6,CASSSLRGGVNGANVLTF,TGTGCCAGCAGCTCATTACGGGGGGGCGTGAATGGGGCCAACGTCCTGACTTTC
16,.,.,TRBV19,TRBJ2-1,CASSMGDRSSYNEQFF,TGTGCCAGTAGTATGGGGGACCGGAGCTCCTACAATGAGCAGTTCTTC
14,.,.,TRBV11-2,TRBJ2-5,CASSLGYLQETQYF,TGTGCCAGCAGCTTAGGCTACCTTCAAGAGACCCAGTACTTC
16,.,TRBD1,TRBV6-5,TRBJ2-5,CASSYPGTGGLETQYF,TGTGCCAGCAGTTACCCCGGGACAGGGGGCCTAGAGACCCAGTACTTC
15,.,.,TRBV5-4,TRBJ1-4,CASSVGQTPNEKLFF,TGTGCCAGCAGCGTAGGACAGACCCCTAATGAAAAACTGTTTTTT
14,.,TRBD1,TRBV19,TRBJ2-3,CASNKGQGPDTQYF,TGTGCCAGTAATAAAGGACAGGGCCCAGATACGCAGTATTTT
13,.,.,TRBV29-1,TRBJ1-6,CSVKTPGNSPLHF,TGCAGCGTTAAAACTCCGGGTAATTCACCCCTCCACTTT
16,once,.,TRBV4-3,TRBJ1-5,CASSQDLQGGNQPQHF,TGCGCCAGCAGCCAAGATCTCCAGGGAGGCAATCAGCCCCAGCATTTT
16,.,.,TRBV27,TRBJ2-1,CASSSYRSGLTNEQFF,TGTGCCAGCAGTTCTTATCGCAGCGGGTTAACGAATGAGCAGTTCTTC